The sequence of this TCR beta chain was determined in a study of T cell changes during pregnancy in multiple sclerosis. The CDR3 totals 18 residues. Germline lookup yields CDR1 LGHNA and CDR2 YSLEER. The trim removed 5 bases at V and 8 bases at J, leaving 19 bases unmatched. Generated by immunoSEQ multiplex PCR, the TCRdb table keeps only in-frame clones and is missing some. The sample yields 55,000 to 95,000 clones, 85% to 95% seen once. The material was peripheral blood, obtained in the second trimester of pregnancy. The receptor was derived from a female donor in good health, enrolled as a control in a pregnancy study. This chain connects TRBV4-3 to TRBJ2-1; 9 bases map to TRBD1. The DNA of the CDR3 is TGCGCCAGCAGCTCAAGCTATACGGGACAGGGAATGCGCCATGAGCAGTTCTTC. Encoded protein: CASSSSYTGQGMRHEQFF.